The 5 T cell receptor beta chains listed next were all sequenced from one sample in a study of HIV-infected patients and healthy controls. Via MiXCR, TCRdb re-called the 5' RACE reads, giving one row per CDR3 protein. The sample holds about 67,000 distinct CDR3 sequences, roughly a sixth seen once. Sequencing used CD4+ T cells from blood. These receptors were taken from a human donor in good health.

This clonotype has only a few counts. This chain links TRBV7-9 with TRBJ2-7; possibly TRBD1 for D (5 bases). The CDR3 has 14 residues. The V gene's germline CDR1 is SEHNR and CDR2 FQNEAQ (reference sequence). Trimming cost V 1 base and J 3 bases, with 10 bases left between them. The CDR3 sequence is CASSLGQLRYEQYF. CDR3 coding DNA: TGTGCCAGCAGCTTAGGACAGCTGCGCTACGAGCAGTACTTC.

This sequence joins TRBV7-8 and TRBJ1-6, with a possible D match to TRBD1 (6 bases). Germline CDR1 and CDR2: SGHVS and FQNEAQ. V lost 5 bases, J lost 6 bases, and 20 bases lay in between. The CDR3 covers 17 residues. CDR3: CASSPARGQGLNSPLHF. In DNA, the CDR3 is TGTGCCAGCAGCCCCGCCCGGGGGCAGGGGCTTAATTCACCCCTCCACTTT.

For the CDR3, the DNA is TGTGCCAGCAGCTCCCGCCCCGGGACTAGCGGGGGGGAGCAGTTCTTC. Encoded protein: CASSSRPGTSGGEQFF. This chain joins TRBV7-9 and TRBJ2-1, with 15 bases lining up with TRBD2. This CDR3 has 16 amino acids. The junction had 8 bases not matched to a gene; V was cut back by 4 bases and J by 10 bases. The germline CDR1 and CDR2 sequences are SEHNR and FQNEAQ (reference sequence).

This clonotype came up many times. This chain links TRBV28 with TRBJ2-5; 9 nucleotides line up with TRBD2. Germline lookup yields CDR1 MDHEN and CDR2 SYDVKM. Unmatched junction bases numbered 2, after V lost 2 bases and J lost 7 bases. This CDR3 has 13 residues. The CDR3 loop is CASSLAGGVTQYF. In DNA, the CDR3 is TGTGCCAGCAGTTTAGCGGGAGGGGTGACCCAGTACTTC.

This clonotype was picked up many times. The chain combines TRBV20-1 with TRBJ2-3; 7 bases agree with TRBD1. Germline CDR1 DFQATT, CDR2 SNEGSKA (reference sequence). Losses at the gene ends were 1 base for V and 2 bases for J; bases not matched to a gene: 18. This CDR3 spans 19 amino acids. CDR3 residues: CSARVPNTGQDLFTDTQYF. For the CDR3, the DNA is TGCAGTGCTAGAGTACCCAATACCGGACAGGACCTCTTCACAGATACGCAGTATTTT.